This TCR beta chain was captured in a study of Ad26.COV2.S vaccination and SARS-CoV-2 variants. Looking at the study overall: Doses of Ad26.COV2.S were injected into muscle once or twice, 56 days apart.

Sequencing was performed with immunoSEQ multiplex PCR; in TCRdb, only in-frame clones are kept and a portion is missing. The sample yields 440,000 or so clones, about 90% seen once. Treatment defined: over 15 received Ad26.COV2.S at low or high dose, single or two shots; 5 received placebo; per-sample allocation not given. Day 63 after the first vaccine or placebo injection was the time point for sampling. Germline lookup yields CDR1 SEHNR and CDR2 FQNEAQ (reference sequence). The CDR3 runs to 17 residues. Trimming took 1 base from V and 8 from J, leaving 20 bases between them. Specimen: peripheral blood, collected in a trial of Ad26.COV2.S vaccine versus placebo. The TCR sequence derives from a person aged 18-65 years who received the Ad26.COV2.S COVID-19 vaccine or a placebo. The V gene is TRBV7-9, the J gene TRBJ1-4; D is unclear. The CDR3 sequence: CASSLDRSGKLSEKLFF. The CDR3, as DNA: TGTGCCAGCAGCTTAGATCGGTCGGGAAAGTTGAGCGAAAAACTGTTTTTT.